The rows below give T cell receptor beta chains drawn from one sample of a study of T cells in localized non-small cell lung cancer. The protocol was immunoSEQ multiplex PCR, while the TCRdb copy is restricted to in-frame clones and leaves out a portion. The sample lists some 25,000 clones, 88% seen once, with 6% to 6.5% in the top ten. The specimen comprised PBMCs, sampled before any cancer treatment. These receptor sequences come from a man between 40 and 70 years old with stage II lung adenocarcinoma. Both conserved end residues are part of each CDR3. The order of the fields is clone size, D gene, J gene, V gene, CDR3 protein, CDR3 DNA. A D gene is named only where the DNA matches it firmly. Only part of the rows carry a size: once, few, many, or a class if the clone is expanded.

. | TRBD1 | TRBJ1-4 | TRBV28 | CASSPTGARNEKLFF | TGTGCCAGCAGTCCTACAGGGGCGAGAAATGAAAAACTGTTTTTT
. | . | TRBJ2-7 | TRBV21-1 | CASSKDRVYEQYF | TGTGCCAGCAGCAAAGATAGAGTTTACGAGCAGTACTTC
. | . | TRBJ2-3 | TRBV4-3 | CASSQSTDTQYF | TGCGCCAGCAGCCAATCCACAGATACGCAGTATTTT
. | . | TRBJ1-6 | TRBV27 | CASSLSMDTNSPLHF | TGTGCCAGCAGTTTATCGATGGATACCAATTCACCCCTCCACTTT
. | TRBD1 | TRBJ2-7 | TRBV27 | CASSLDPRDRVGEQYF | TGTGCCAGCAGTTTAGACCCCCGGGACAGGGTCGGCGAGCAGTACTTC
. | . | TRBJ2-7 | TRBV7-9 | CASSPREVSEQYF | TGTGCCAGCAGCCCCAGGGAGGTGAGCGAGCAGTACTTC
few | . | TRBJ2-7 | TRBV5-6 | CASSYSGPYEQYF | TGTGCCAGCAGTTACAGTGGACCCTACGAGCAGTACTTC
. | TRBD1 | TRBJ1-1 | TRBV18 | CASSPKRQGGTEAFF | TGTGCCAGCTCACCAAAAAGACAGGGCGGCACTGAAGCTTTCTTT
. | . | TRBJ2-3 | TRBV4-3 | CASSQGIDGTDTQYF | TGCGCCAGCAGCCAAGGAATCGATGGCACAGATACGCAGTATTTT
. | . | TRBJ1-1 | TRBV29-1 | CSVQWAGGVNTEAFF | TGCAGCGTTCAATGGGCCGGGGGGGTGAACACTGAAGCTTTCTTT
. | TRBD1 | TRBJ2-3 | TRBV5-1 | CASTRAGTEKGDTQYF | TGCGCCAGCACCCGGGCCGGGACAGAGAAGGGAGATACGCAGTATTTT
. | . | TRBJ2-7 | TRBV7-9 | CASSETWGVEEQYF | TGTGCCAGCAGCGAAACTTGGGGGGTGGAGGAGCAGTACTTC
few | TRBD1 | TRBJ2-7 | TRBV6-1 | CASRSLTGLDEQYF | TGTGCCAGCAGATCGTTGACAGGGTTGGACGAGCAGTACTTC
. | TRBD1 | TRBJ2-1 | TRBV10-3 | CAIRGQGNEQFF | TGTGCCATCAGGGGACAGGGCAATGAGCAGTTCTTC
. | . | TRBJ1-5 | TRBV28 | CASSLGGQLNQPQHF | TGTGCCAGCAGTTTAGGCGGCCAACTCAATCAGCCCCAGCATTTT
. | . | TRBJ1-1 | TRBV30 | CAWRVGTEAFF | TGTGCCTGGAGGGTTGGGACTGAAGCTTTCTTT
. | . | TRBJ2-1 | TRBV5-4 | CASSLAVNTDSIYNEQFF | TGTGCCAGCAGCTTGGCAGTTAACACGGACTCCATTTACAATGAGCAGTTCTTC
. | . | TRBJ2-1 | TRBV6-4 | CASSEEPRVKYNEQFF | TGTGCCAGCAGTGAGGAACCCAGGGTAAAGTACAATGAGCAGTTCTTC
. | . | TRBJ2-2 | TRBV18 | CASSPFSGRNTGELFF | TGTGCCAGCTCACCATTTTCGGGCAGGAACACCGGGGAGCTGTTTTTT
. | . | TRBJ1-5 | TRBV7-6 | CASSPQEGGGQPQHF | TGTGCCAGCAGCCCCCAGGAGGGCGGCGGACAGCCCCAGCATTTT
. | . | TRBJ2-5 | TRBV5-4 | CASSSANQETQYF | TGTGCCAGCAGCTCGGCTAATCAAGAGACCCAGTACTTC
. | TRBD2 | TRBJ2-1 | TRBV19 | CASATSGGAWEQFF | TGTGCCAGTGCGACTAGCGGGGGGGCATGGGAGCAGTTCTTC
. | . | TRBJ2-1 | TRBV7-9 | CASSLGTDNEQFF | TGTGCCAGCAGCCTGGGGACCGACAATGAGCAGTTCTTC
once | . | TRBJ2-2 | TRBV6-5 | CASRSGIVTGELFF | TGTGCCAGCAGATCTGGGATCGTCACCGGGGAGCTGTTTTTT
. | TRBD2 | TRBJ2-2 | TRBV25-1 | CASSEKGRGGTGELFF | TGTGCCAGCAGTGAAAAGGGACGGGGGGGCACCGGGGAGCTGTTTTTT
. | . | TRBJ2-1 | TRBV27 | CASSFGGELNEQFF | TGTGCCAGCAGTTTCGGAGGGGAACTCAATGAGCAGTTCTTC
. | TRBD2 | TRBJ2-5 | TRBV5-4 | CASSVRLAGGPGETQYF | TGTGCCAGCAGCGTGCGACTAGCGGGGGGACCGGGGGAGACCCAGTACTTC
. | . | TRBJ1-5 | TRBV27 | CASSTITGNQPQHF | TGTGCCAGCAGTACCATAACGGGCAATCAGCCCCAGCATTTT
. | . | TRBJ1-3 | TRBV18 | CASFTASGNTIYF | TGTGCCAGCTTCACAGCCTCTGGAAACACCATATATTTT
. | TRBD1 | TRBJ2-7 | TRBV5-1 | CASSLAGQPAAEEQYF | TGCGCCAGCAGCTTGGCGGGACAGCCCGCAGCGGAAGAGCAGTACTTC
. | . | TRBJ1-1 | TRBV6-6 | CASTYGVGTEAFF | TGTGCCAGCACTTACGGCGTGGGCACTGAAGCTTTCTTT
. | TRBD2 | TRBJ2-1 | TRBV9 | CASSLESGGAYNEQFF | TGTGCCAGCAGCCTAGAGAGCGGGGGGGCCTACAATGAGCAGTTCTTC
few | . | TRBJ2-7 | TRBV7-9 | CASSPEQGRYEQYF | TGTGCCAGCAGCCCCGAACAGGGGAGGTACGAGCAGTACTTC
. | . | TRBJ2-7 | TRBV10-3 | CAISAGLYEQYF | TGTGCCATCAGTGCAGGCCTCTACGAGCAGTACTTC
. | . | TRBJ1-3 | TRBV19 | CASSIGGISGNTIYF | TGTGCCAGTAGTATAGGGGGGATCTCTGGAAACACCATATATTTT
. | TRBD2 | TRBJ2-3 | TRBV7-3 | CASSLLAGEGTDTQYF | TGTGCCAGCAGCTTACTAGCGGGAGAGGGTACAGATACGCAGTATTTT
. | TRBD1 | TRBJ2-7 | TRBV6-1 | CASSRRQGATNEQYF | TGTGCCAGCAGTCGCCGACAGGGGGCAACCAACGAGCAGTACTTC
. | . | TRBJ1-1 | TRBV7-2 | CASSLTTNTEAFF | TGTGCCAGCAGCTTGACCACTAACACTGAAGCTTTCTTT
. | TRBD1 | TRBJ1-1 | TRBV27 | CASSPTDRGGAEAFF | TGTGCCAGCAGTCCCACGGACAGGGGTGGCGCTGAAGCTTTCTTT
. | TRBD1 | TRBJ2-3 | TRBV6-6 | CASSRDRIDTDTQYF | TGTGCCAGCAGTCGGGACAGAATAGACACAGATACGCAGTATTTT
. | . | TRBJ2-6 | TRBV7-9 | CATFPEAALEANVLTF | TGTGCCACTTTCCCGGAAGCGGCCCTTGAGGCCAACGTCCTGACTTTC
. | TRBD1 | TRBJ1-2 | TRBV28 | CASKSQGTGYYGYTF | TGTGCCAGCAAAAGTCAAGGGACAGGGTACTATGGCTACACCTTC
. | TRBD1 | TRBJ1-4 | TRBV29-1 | CSVAWDSNEKLFF | TGCAGCGTTGCATGGGACAGTAATGAAAAACTGTTTTTT
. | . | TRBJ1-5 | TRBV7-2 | CASSVQVRGPQHF | TGTGCCAGCAGTGTCCAGGTGCGCGGGCCCCAGCATTTT
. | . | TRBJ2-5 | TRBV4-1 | CASSRGETQYF | TGCGCCAGCAGCCGGGGGGAGACCCAGTACTTC
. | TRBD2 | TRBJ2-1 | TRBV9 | CASSAALAGVSYNEQFF | TGTGCCAGCAGCGCCGCCCTAGCGGGAGTGTCCTACAATGAGCAGTTCTTC
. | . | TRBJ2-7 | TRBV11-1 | CASSLGRAKEGQYF | TGTGCCAGCAGCTTGGGCCGCGCTAAGGAGGGGCAGTACTTC
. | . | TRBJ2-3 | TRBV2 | CASSVGADTQYF | TGTGCCAGCAGTGTAGGGGCAGATACGCAGTATTTT